This T cell receptor (beta chain) was obtained from a study of blood T cell repertoires in COVID-19. Study information: The origin of the acute and convalescent COVID-19 samples was the United States, Italy and Spain. T cells, B-cell-depleted T cells, or PBMCs provided the cDNA or gDNA that served as material.

Original processing methods: Estimation of nucleated cell counts relied on the amplification of reference gene primers. The repertoire was sequenced with immunoSEQ multiplex PCR; TCRdb's copy has only in-frame clones and lacks some. V and J calls and clone size are given by that table; D and trimming were obtained from the DNA. The sample carries 310,000 or so clones, roughly 91% recorded once. Germline V gene data show CDR1 as LNHDA and CDR2 as SQIVND (reference sequence). The ends were cut back, 3 bases at V and 4 bases at J, with 15 bases in the middle. This CDR3 region has 15 residues. The source material was peripheral blood. The rearrangement uses TRBV19 and TRBJ1-1; D call uncertain. The TCR sequence derives from a man between 45 and 60 years old with active or convalescent COVID-19. The CDR3 here is CASSIGRGLATEAFF. CDR3 DNA: TGTGCCAGTAGTATCGGTCGGGGTTTGGCCACTGAAGCTTTCTTT.